The source of this T cell receptor beta chain is a study of early T cells in non-severe SARS-CoV-2 infection. Looking at the study overall: RNA in bulk from unsorted whole blood was sequenced, and chains were unpaired.

Study-wide results and caveats: Database matching using VDJdb favored anti-spike CD8 responses, with private and CD4 specificities left missing.

Researchers tagged individual cDNA molecules with unique molecular identifiers. TCRdb re-called the 5' RACE reads with MiXCR, one entry per CDR3 protein. The data show some 58,000 distinct CDR3 sequences, roughly 13% seen once. This clonotype was found a few times. Its antigen is currently unknown. V gave up 9 bases and J gave up 2 bases, with 17 bases separating them. This CDR3 has 14 amino acids. Germline V gene data show CDR1 as MNHEY and CDR2 as SVGEGT. The source material was whole blood. The chain has TRBV6-2 or TRBV6-3 and TRBJ2-7; D might be TRBD1 (7 bases). The TCR comes from an adult who was a healthcare worker with PCR-confirmed SARS-CoV-2 infection or an uninfected control (not recorded which). The CDR3 sequence: CASTRQGEAYEQYF. For the CDR3, the DNA is TGTGCCAGTACCCGCCAGGGGGAGGCCTACGAGCAGTACTTC.